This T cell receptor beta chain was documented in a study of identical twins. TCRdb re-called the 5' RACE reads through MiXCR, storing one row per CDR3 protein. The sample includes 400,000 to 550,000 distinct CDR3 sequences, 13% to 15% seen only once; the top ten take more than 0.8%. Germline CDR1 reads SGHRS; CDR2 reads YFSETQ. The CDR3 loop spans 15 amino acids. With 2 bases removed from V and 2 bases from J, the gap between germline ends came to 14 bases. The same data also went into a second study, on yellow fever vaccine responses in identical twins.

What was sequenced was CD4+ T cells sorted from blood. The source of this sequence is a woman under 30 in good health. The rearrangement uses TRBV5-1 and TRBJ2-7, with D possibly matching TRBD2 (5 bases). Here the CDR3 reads CASSFSAGAPYEQYF. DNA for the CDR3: TGCGCCAGCAGCTTCTCCGCGGGCGCCCCCTACGAGCAGTACTTC.